One T cell receptor beta chain is described in this entry. Its specificity is not known. This CDR3 has 17 residues. Per germline, CDR1 MNHEY and CDR2 SMNVEV (reference sequence). The junction had 15 bases not matched to a gene; V was cut back by 5 bases and J by 4 bases. Template switching, a step in the protocol, added a universal primer site, and cDNA carried unique molecular identifiers. TCRdb processed the 5' RACE reads anew with MiXCR; each CDR3 protein has one entry. The repertoire includes under 500,000 distinct CDR3 sequences, roughly an eighth of them detected once, and around 0.98% sits in the top ten. These data originate in a study of identical twins. General study points: Findings depended on cross-sectional statistics rather than tracking the same donors.

Among all donors, each was a healthy Caucasian. These data were also filed under a second study, of yellow fever vaccine responses in identical twins.

The chain couples TRBV27 to TRBJ2-3; 7 bases are a match to TRBD2. Material for sequencing was CD4+ T cells sorted from blood. This receptor was taken from a woman between 18 and 29 years old in good health. CDR3 in amino acids: CASSPWEGRGVADTQYF. For the CDR3, the DNA is TGTGCCAGCAGTCCGTGGGAGGGCCGGGGAGTGGCAGATACGCAGTATTTT.